This TCR beta chain appears in the sequencing data of a study of T-cell memory formation after mild COVID-19. Points from the study as a whole: For contracting clones, CD4+ ones sat mainly in CM and EM, CD8+ in EMRA. Memory cells collected pre-infection included some clones that later responded, suggesting cross-reactive memory joined.

Of note for this clonotype: Antigen unknown.

V was clipped by 5 bases and J by 10 bases; unmatched bases: 7. The CDR3 length is 13 residues. Germline lookup yields CDR1 SEHNR and CDR2 FQNEAQ (reference sequence). TCRdb itself ran the 5' RACE reads through MiXCR, one entry per CDR3 protein. The sample holds about 190,000 distinct CDR3 sequences, around 16% seen once. The chain employs TRBV7-9 and TRBJ1-4, with 7 nucleotides matching TRBD1. The receptor was isolated from an adult woman who had mild COVID-19 (a few samples of this study predate the infection). Cell type and time point are not known. Specimen: PBMCs or a T cell subset sorted from them (not recorded which). This chain's CDR3 is CASSLPNRGKLFF. DNA of the CDR3: TGTGCCAGCAGCCTCCCGAACAGGGGAAAACTGTTTTTT.